This T cell receptor (beta chain) was retrieved from a study of monozygotic twins with inflammatory bowel disease. Regarding the study as a whole: No distinction between different T cell subtypes was possible. Background noise in patient repertoires may stem from differing immunosuppressive treatments.

Staff drew a 2.5 ml blood sample from each donor. TCRdb reanalyzed the 5' RACE reads and collapses them to one entry per CDR3 protein, without DNA. The sample totals approximately 340,000 distinct CDR3 sequences. With respect to this clonotype: Its matching antigen is unknown.

The CDR3 runs to 15 residues. Germline CDR1 and CDR2: LGHNA and YSLEER. The source is a human donor with ulcerative colitis or Crohn's disease, or a healthy co-twin of an affected twin (not recorded which). The V and J genes are TRBV4-3 and TRBJ2-2; TCRdb's D call of TRBD2 is untestable without DNA. Sequences were obtained from blood. This chain's CDR3 is CASRSEGMSTGELFF.